This paragraph reports one T cell receptor beta chain. Its antigen is not yet known. One base away there is no much larger clone; base qualities are not given. This entry belongs to a study of molecular identifiers for immune sequencing clone quantification (dated 2018 in TCRdb). A note on the overall study: For a replicate experiment, RNA from around 20,000 or 100,000 naive CD8 T cells was divided into five aliquots, and four of the five aliquots were sequenced. CD8 T cells were used in a methods study to benchmark molecular-identifier clustering-based TCR repertoire sequencing (MIDCIRS) and TCR RNA copy counting. The paper's findings and limits, for the study overall: Identical TCR molecules sharing a barcode could cause highly expanded clone sizes to be underestimated. When barcode sub-clustering was left out, chimeric consensus sequences inflated TCR diversity, with chimeras reaching as high as 47%. Clones above 20 RNA copies held over 99% of molecules in CMV-specific effector cells but under 1% in naive cells. Spiked-in Jurkat TCR RNA equivalent to a single cell was reported to be detectable even among approximately 1.1 million naive CD8 T cells. Modeling gave about three recovered TCR RNA copies per cell versus around 9.9 by digital PCR, implying roughly 29% capture efficiency. Naive libraries contained spiked-in Jurkat TCR RNA (approximately nine copies' worth), which is not part of the donor repertoire.

The library was generated by PCR. Sequencing used an Illumina HiSeq 4000. Bulk TCR libraries were generated as previously described, with the TCR primers listed in Table S5 used. Total RNA was purified with the Qiagen AllPrep DNA/RNA kit. Before analysis, reads from multiple sequencing runs of one library were combined. The authors processed their data as follows. Reads were retained only if an exact TCR constant sequence was present, and the retained reads were trimmed to 150 nt and grouped according to their 12-nt molecular barcodes. Reads inside each barcode group were sub-clustered using a 15% Levenshtein threshold, and a quality-weighted consensus sequence was constructed for each RNA molecule. Non-functional sequences were removed, as were lower-count sequences one edit away from another. Based on fitting two negative binomial distributions, any barcode sub-cluster with under 20% of the maximum read count was discarded. TCRdb reanalyzed the raw reads on its own, using fastp at Q25 for trimming and MiXCR for clone calling, and kept in-frame beta chains. CDR3 protein duplicates are merged, each entry listing the most common genes and DNA. TCRdb's processing, not the authors', yielded these V and J calls. In all, the sample holds about 100,000 distinct CDR3 sequences, and over 20% of those were seen once. The leading ten clones occupy around 1.1% of the sample.

Libraries of naive CD8 T cells were built from about 19,000 to 1,100,000 sorted cells, with 10%, 30% or 50% of the purified RNA used. On a BD FACSAria II, naive CD8 T cells were FACS-sorted as CD8+CD4-CCR7+CD45RA+ and collected into RLT Plus buffer. More than 8 TCR copies' worth of Jurkat RNA were spiked into roughly 19,000-1,000,000 naive CD8 T cell samples to test detection sensitivity. Enrichment of CD8 T cells was performed with RosetteSep CD8+ T Cell Enrichment Cocktail and Ficoll-Paque, after which ACK red cell lysis was carried out. The source is a human donor in good health. Some libraries in this study had Jurkat cell RNA spiked in. Sample: naive CD8+ T cells from blood, with Jurkat cell RNA spiked in. In light of the paper, this sample's cell subset or site label describes: FACS-sorted CD8+CD4-CCR7+CD45RA+ naive T cells.

CDR3 region: CSVVSVYEQYF. In nucleotide form, the sequence is TGCAGCGTTGTAAGCGTCTACGAGCAGTACTTC. Recombination joined TRBV29-1 with TRBJ2-7; no D gene can be assigned with confidence. CDR1 and CDR2 were assigned from the germline V gene as SQVTM and ANQGSEA. There are 11 amino acids in the CDR3, from cysteine to phenylalanine inclusive. Of the read, only the CDR3 DNA is kept; its 33 bases are in frame from base 1. Cut back by 4 bases and 3 bases, the V and J ends lie 7 bases apart.